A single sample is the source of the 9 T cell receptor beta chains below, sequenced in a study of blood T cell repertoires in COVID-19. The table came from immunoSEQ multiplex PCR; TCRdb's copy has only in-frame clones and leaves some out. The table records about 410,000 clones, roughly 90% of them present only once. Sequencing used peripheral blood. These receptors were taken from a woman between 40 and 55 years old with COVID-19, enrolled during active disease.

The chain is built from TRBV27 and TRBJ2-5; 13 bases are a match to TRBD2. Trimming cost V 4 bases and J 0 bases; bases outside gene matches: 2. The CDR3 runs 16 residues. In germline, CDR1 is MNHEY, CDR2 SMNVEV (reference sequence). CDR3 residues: CASSSGLAGYQETQYF. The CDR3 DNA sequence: TGTGCCAGCAGTTCGGGACTAGCGGGATACCAAGAGACCCAGTACTTC.

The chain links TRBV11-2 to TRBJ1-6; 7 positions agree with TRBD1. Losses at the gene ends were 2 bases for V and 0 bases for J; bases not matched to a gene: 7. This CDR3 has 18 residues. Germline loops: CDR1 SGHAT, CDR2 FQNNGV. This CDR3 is CASSLRGGRSSYNSPLHF. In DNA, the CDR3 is TGTGCCAGCAGCTTAAGAGGGGGCCGGAGCTCCTATAATTCACCCCTCCACTTT.

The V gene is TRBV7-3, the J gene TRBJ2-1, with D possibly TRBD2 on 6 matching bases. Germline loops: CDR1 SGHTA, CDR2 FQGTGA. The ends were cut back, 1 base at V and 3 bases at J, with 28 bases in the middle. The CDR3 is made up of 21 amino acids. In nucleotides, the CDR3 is TGTGCCAGCAGCTTAATAAGATCCCCGGTGATAGCGGTTCAGGGCTACAATGAGCAGTTCTTC. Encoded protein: CASSLIRSPVIAVQGYNEQFF.

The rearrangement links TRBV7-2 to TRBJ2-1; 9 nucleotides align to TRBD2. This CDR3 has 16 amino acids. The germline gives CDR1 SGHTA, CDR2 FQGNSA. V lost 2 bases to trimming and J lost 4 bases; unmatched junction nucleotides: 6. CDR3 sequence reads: CASSLILAGGYNEQFF. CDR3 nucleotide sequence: TGTGCCAGCAGCTTAATCCTTGCGGGAGGGTACAATGAGCAGTTCTTC.

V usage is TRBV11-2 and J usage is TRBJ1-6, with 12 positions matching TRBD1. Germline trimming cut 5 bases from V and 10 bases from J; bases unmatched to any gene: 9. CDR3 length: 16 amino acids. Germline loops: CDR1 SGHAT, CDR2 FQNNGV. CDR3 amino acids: CASSLGQGAKASPLHF. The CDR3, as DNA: TGTGCCAGCAGCCTGGGACAGGGGGCCAAGGCCTCACCCCTCCACTTT.

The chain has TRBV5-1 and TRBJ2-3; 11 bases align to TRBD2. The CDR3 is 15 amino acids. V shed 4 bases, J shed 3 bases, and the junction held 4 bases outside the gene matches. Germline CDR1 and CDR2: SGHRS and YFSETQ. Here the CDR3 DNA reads TGCGCCAGCAGCCTGGGACTAGCGGTGACAGATACGCAGTATTTT. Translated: CASSLGLAVTDTQYF.

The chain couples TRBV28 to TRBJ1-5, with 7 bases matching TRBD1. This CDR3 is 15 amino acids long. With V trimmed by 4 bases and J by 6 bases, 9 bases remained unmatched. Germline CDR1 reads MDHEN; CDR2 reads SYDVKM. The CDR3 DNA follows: TGTGCCAGCAGTTCCCCTAGGGGGCTCGGTCAGCCCCAGCATTTT. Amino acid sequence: CASSSPRGLGQPQHF.

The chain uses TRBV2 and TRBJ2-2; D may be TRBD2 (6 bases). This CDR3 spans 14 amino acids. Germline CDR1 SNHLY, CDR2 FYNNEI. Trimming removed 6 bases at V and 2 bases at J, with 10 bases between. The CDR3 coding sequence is TGTGCCAGCAGGGGGGGACTCAACACCGGGGAGCTGTTTTTT. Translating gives CASRGGLNTGELFF.

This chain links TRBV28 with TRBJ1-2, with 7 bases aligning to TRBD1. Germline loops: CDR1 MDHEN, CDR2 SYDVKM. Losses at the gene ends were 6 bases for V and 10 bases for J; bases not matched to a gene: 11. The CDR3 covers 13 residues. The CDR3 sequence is CASRLTSGGPYTF. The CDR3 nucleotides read TGTGCCAGCAGGCTTACCTCAGGGGGGCCCTACACCTTC.